These 5 T cell receptor beta chains were sequenced from one sample in a study of blood T cell repertoires in COVID-19. Libraries were prepared by immunoSEQ multiplex PCR; TCRdb keeps only in-frame clonotypes and omits some of them. This table has 120,000 or so clones, 76% appearing once. Specimen: peripheral blood. These receptors were obtained from a woman of 80 years or more with acute or convalescent COVID-19.

A single count supports this clone. The V gene is TRBV14, the J gene TRBJ1-2, with D possibly TRBD1 on 6 matching bases. Trimming took off 6 bases at V and 3 bases at J, with 23 bases between the two ends. This CDR3 is 17 amino acids long. Germline V gives CDR1 SGHDN, CDR2 FVKESK. CDR3 sequence reads: CASSQLRAGGRDYGYTF. The CDR3 region has the DNA TGTGCCAGCAGTCAATTACGGGCGGGGGGGCGCGACTATGGCTACACCTTC.

J is TRBJ1-2 and V is TRBV30; D not resolved. The CDR3 runs 12 residues. Trimming pared 1 base from V and 7 bases from J, leaving 10 bases between. Germline V CDR1 and CDR2: GTSNPN, SVGIG (reference sequence). CDR3 sequence: CAWSEEAGGYTF. The DNA of the CDR3 is TGTGCCTGGAGTGAGGAAGCGGGTGGCTACACCTTC.

This chain joins TRBV1 and TRBJ2-6; the table's D call, TRBD1, has no DNA check behind it. TRBV1 is classified as a pseudogene. The CDR3 extends over 18 amino acids. CDR3 coding DNA: TGCACCAGCAGCCACCCCAGGGATATTGGGTCTGGGGCCAACGTCCTGACTTTC. This translates into CTSSHPRDIGSGANVLTF.

This chain connects TRBV7-2 to TRBJ1-6; 9 positions agree with TRBD1. Looked up from germline, CDR1 is SGHTA and CDR2 is FQGNSA. The length of the CDR3 is 14 residues. V shed 5 bases, J shed 9 bases, and the junction held 5 bases outside the gene matches. DNA for the CDR3: TGTGCCAGCAGCCTAGACAGGGGGGCTTCACCCCTCCACTTT. Encoded protein: CASSLDRGASPLHF.

This clone was seen only a few times. This chain uses TRBV3-1 (or the pseudogene TRBV3-2) with TRBJ2-7, with a possible D match to TRBD1 (6 bases). Germline V gene sequence: CDR1 LGHDT, CDR2 YNNKEL (reference sequence). The CDR3 contains 14 residues. Trimming shortened V by 4 bases and J by 3 bases, and 13 bases separated the two germline ends. This chain's CDR3 is CASSPGTTFYEQYF. The CDR3 nucleotides are TGTGCCAGCAGCCCTGGGACAACTTTCTACGAGCAGTACTTC.